This is a list of T cell receptor beta chains from one sample in a study of blood T cell repertoires in COVID-19. Sequencing was performed with immunoSEQ multiplex PCR; in TCRdb, only in-frame clones are kept and a portion is missing. The sample lists nearly 90,000 clones, roughly 87% occurring once. Sequencing was performed on peripheral blood. These receptors all stem from a man younger than 30 with COVID-19, enrolled during active disease. The CDR3 runs from the conserved cysteine through the conserved F or W. Each record gives: CDR3 protein, CDR3 length, J gene, V gene.

CASSGPDGVRVYEQYF 16 TRBJ2-7 TRBV2
CASSPRGDRGYISTEAFF 18 TRBJ1-1 TRBV9
CASSPTGTEQFF 12 TRBJ2-1 TRBV4-2
CASSPHVGGNNEQFF 15 TRBJ2-1 TRBV19
CASSFETGTYEQYF 14 TRBJ2-7 TRBV7-2
CASSQDSAATPEQFF 15 TRBJ2-1 TRBV4-3
CASSAQGSSYGYTF 14 TRBJ1-2 TRBV2
CSVGTSGRIHEQYF 14 TRBJ2-7 TRBV29-1
CASSLTTVDEQYF 13 TRBJ2-7 TRBV28
CTSKRDRYGYTF 12 TRBJ1-2 TRBV1
CAWTDNEQFF 10 TRBJ2-1 TRBV2
CASSQGATTDTQYF 14 TRBJ2-3 TRBV6-5
CASKGGSGNTIYF 13 TRBJ1-3 TRBV2
CASSQDVSGNIYEQYF 16 TRBJ2-7 TRBV4-3
CASTRTGGIDEQYF 14 TRBJ2-7 TRBV5-1
CASSFRREMGYEQYF 15 TRBJ2-7 TRBV27
CASSPTPGGTQYF 13 TRBJ2-5 TRBV4-1
CASSQDSLAGVETQYF 16 TRBJ2-5 TRBV14
CATSVGPSSYEQYF 14 TRBJ2-7 TRBV27
CASSRGRGSYEQYF 14 TRBJ2-7 TRBV19
CATTGGAVEVGELFF 15 TRBJ2-2 TRBV28
CASSLRFPIRLEDTEAFF 18 TRBJ1-1 TRBV27
CASSSRSSYNEQFF 14 TRBJ2-1 TRBV5-1
CASSIVGGFPHNEQFF 16 TRBJ2-1 TRBV19
CASSLGGTFGAFF 13 TRBJ1-1 TRBV7-2
CASSLQGAINQPQHF 15 TRBJ1-5 TRBV5-4
CASRATGSNEKLLF 14 TRBJ1-4 TRBV6-5
CATSDPDRSDNEQFF 15 TRBJ2-1 TRBV24-1
CASSEWDRAGNTIYF 15 TRBJ1-3 TRBV6-1
CASSFNRGTGELFF 14 TRBJ2-2 TRBV7-2
CASSLVLQPQHF 12 TRBJ1-5 TRBV28
CASSVGTGGTDSPLHF 16 TRBJ1-6 TRBV9
CASSAGTFDYTF 12 TRBJ1-2 TRBV18
CASSQDRRRASEAFF 15 TRBJ1-1 TRBV14
CASSYSRWVSMALVNTEAFF 20 TRBJ1-1 TRBV6-2/TRBV6-3
CASSLSGTKTYEQYF 15 TRBJ2-7 TRBV11-2
CAGHRGPGELFF 12 TRBJ2-2 TRBV2
CASAGLREQYF 11 TRBJ2-7 TRBV28
CAISESGGFQPQHF 14 TRBJ1-5 TRBV10-3
CASSSPAVSNEQFF 14 TRBJ2-1 TRBV11-3
CASGTGNQETQYF 13 TRBJ2-5 TRBV9
CASSQGLGRGNEQYF 15 TRBJ2-7 TRBV4-1
CASSLSSYGYTF 12 TRBJ1-2 TRBV12-3/TRBV12-4
CASSWGQGAWNEQYF 15 TRBJ2-7 TRBV19
CASSLQENTEAFF 13 TRBJ1-1 TRBV5-4
CASSLDSPDNSPLHF 15 TRBJ1-6 TRBV7-9
CASSLGGTGYGYTF 14 TRBJ1-2 TRBV7-8
CASSPGLAGGTEQFF 15 TRBJ2-1 TRBV5-4
CASSSSRGDYEQYF 14 TRBJ2-7 TRBV5-1
CASSPRQGPRTDTQYF 16 TRBJ2-3 TRBV19
CASGLAVDTGELFF 14 TRBJ2-2 TRBV19
CASSARQGYGYTF 13 TRBJ1-2 TRBV6-2/TRBV6-3
CASSTDRGRDEQFF 14 TRBJ2-1 TRBV9
CASSSQGYEQYF 12 TRBJ2-7 TRBV5-1
CASSPRGGQPQHF 13 TRBJ1-5 TRBV19
CASTMTSHEQYF 12 TRBJ2-7 TRBV7-2
CASSFPGQGLYEQYF 15 TRBJ2-7 TRBV5-4